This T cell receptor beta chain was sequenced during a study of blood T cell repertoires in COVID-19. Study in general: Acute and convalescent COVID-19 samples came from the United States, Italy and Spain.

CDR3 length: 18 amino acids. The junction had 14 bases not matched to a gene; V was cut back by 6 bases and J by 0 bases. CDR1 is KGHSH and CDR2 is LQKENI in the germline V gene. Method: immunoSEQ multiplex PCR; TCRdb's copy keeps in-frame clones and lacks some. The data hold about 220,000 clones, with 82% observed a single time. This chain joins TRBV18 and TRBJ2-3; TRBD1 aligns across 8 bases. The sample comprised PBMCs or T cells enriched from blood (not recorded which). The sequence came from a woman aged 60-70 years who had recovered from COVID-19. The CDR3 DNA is TGTGCCAGCTCCCCAGGGGGGACAGGCACCTCTAGCACAGATACGCAGTATTTT. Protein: CASSPGGTGTSSTDTQYF. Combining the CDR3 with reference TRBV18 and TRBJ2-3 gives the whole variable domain NAGVMQNPRHLVRRRGQEARLRCSPMKGHSHVYWYRQLPEEGLKFMVYLQKENIIDESGMPKERFSAEFPKEGPSILRIQQVVRGDSAAYFCASSPGGTGTSSTDTQYFGPGTRLTVL.